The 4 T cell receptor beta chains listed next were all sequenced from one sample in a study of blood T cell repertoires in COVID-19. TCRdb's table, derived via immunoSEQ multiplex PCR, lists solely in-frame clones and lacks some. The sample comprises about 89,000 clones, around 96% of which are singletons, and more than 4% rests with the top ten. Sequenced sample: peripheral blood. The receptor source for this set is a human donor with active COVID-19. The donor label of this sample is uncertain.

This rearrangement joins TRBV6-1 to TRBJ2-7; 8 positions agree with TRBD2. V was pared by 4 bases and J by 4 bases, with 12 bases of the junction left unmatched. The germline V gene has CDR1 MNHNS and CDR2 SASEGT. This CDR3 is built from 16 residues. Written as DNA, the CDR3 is TGTGCCAGCAGTGGGCCCGGGACTAGTTGGGGTTACGAGCAGTACTTC. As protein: CASSGPGTSWGYEQYF.

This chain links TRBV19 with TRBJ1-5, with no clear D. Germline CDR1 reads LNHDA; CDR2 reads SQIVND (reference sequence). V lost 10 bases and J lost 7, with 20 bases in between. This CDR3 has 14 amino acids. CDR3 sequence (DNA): TGTGCCACTAATAGCGGACCGCCCGGGCAGCCCCAGCATTTT. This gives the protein CATNSGPPGQPQHF.

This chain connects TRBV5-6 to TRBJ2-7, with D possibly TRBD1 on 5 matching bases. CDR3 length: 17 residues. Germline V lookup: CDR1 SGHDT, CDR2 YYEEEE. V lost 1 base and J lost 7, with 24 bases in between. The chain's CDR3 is CASSLKTQLRLGREQYF. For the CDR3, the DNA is TGTGCCAGCAGCTTGAAGACACAACTCCGGCTGGGGCGTGAGCAGTACTTC.

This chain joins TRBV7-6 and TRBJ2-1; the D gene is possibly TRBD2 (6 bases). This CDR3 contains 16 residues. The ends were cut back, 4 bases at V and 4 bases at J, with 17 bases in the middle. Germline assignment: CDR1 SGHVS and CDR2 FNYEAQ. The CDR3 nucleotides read TGTGCCAGCAGCTCCACCGGCGGGAAGCCATACAATGAGCAGTTCTTC. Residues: CASSSTGGKPYNEQFF.